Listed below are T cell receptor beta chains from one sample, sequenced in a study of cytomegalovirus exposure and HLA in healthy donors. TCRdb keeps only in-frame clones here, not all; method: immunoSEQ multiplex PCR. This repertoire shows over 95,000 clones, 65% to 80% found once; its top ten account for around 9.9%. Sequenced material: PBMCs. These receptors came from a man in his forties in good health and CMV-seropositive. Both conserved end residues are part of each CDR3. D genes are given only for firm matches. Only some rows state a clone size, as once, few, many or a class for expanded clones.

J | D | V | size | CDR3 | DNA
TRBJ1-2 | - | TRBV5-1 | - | CASSLSTGGNGYTF | TGCGCCAGCAGCTTGTCTACCGGAGGGAATGGCTACACCTTC
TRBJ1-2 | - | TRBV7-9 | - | CASSLGQLYGYTF | TGTGCCAGCAGCTTAGGACAGCTCTATGGCTACACCTTC
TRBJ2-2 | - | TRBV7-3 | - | CASSPDWLPGELFF | TGTGCCAGCAGTCCCGACTGGCTACCCGGGGAGCTGTTTTTT
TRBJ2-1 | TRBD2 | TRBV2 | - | CASRFRGGHNEQFF | TGTGCCAGCAGGTTTCGGGGGGGCCACAATGAGCAGTTCTTC
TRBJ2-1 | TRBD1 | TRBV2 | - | CASSAGTGALWSVHEQFF | TGTGCCAGCAGCGCCGGGACAGGGGCCCTTTGGTCGGTACATGAGCAGTTCTTC
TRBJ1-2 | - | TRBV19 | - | CASSMGYGGSGYTF | TGTGCCAGTAGTATGGGATATGGCGGGAGTGGCTACACCTTC
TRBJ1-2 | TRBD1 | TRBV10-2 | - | CASRNRDRTWGYGYTF | TGCGCCAGCAGAAACCGGGACAGGACTTGGGGCTATGGCTACACCTTC
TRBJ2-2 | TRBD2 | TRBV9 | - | CASSARTSGNTGELFF | TGTGCCAGCAGCGCCCGGACTAGCGGAAACACCGGGGAGCTGTTTTTT
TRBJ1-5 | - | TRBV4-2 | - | CASSQDFGGPGHF | TGTGCCAGCAGCCAAGATTTTGGTGGGCCCGGGCATTTT
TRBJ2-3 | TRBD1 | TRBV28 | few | CASSRTLPGQGVNTQYF | TGTGCCAGCAGTCGAACTCTCCCGGGACAGGGTGTGAATACGCAGTATTTT
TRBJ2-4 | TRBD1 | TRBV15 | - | CATSRGGTEKNIQYF | TGTGCCACCAGCAGAGGGGGGACAGAGAAAAACATTCAGTACTTC
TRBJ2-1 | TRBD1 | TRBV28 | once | CASSFPGVEGQGALNEQFF | TGTGCCAGCAGTTTTCCGGGGGTGGAAGGGCAGGGGGCGCTGAATGAGCAGTTCTTC
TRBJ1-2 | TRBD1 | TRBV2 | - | CASSPTGVKVSYTF | TGTGCCAGCAGCCCGACAGGGGTTAAGGTTAGCTACACCTTC
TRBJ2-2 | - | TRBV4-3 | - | CASSPPPAGANTGELFF | TGCGCCAGCAGCCCCCCCCCGGCAGGGGCGAACACCGGGGAGCTGTTTTTT
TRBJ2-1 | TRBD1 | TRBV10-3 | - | CATSGQGDGGSEQFF | TGTGCCACGTCGGGACAGGGCGACGGCGGTTCTGAGCAGTTCTTC